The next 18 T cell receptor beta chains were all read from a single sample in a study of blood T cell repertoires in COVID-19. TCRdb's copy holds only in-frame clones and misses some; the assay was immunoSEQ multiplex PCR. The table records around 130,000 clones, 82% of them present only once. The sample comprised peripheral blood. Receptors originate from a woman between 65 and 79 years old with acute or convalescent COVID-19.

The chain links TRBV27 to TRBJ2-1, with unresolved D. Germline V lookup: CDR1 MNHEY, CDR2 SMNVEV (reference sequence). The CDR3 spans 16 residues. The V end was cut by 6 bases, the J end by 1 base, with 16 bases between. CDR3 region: CASSPRQATSYNEQFF. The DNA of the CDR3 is TGTGCCAGCAGCCCCCGTCAGGCAACTTCCTACAATGAGCAGTTCTTC.

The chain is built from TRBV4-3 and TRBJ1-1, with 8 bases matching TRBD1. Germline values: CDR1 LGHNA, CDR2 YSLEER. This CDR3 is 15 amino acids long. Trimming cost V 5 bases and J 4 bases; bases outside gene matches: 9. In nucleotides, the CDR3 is TGCGCCAGCAGCACCGTGACAGGGGAGGGCACTGAAGCTTTCTTT. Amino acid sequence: CASSTVTGEGTEAFF.

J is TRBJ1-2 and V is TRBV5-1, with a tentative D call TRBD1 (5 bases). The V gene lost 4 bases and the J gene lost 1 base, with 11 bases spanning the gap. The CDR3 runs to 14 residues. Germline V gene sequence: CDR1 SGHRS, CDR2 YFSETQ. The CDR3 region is CASSQGAVNYGYTF. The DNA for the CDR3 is TGCGCCAGCAGCCAGGGTGCAGTTAACTATGGCTACACCTTC.

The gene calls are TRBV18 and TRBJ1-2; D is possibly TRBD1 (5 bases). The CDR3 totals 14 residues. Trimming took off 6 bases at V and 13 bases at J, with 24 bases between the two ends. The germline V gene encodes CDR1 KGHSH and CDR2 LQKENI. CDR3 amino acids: CASSFRTRDPMCTF. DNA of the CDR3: TGTGCCAGCTCCTTCAGGACACGAGACCCGATGTGCACCTTC.

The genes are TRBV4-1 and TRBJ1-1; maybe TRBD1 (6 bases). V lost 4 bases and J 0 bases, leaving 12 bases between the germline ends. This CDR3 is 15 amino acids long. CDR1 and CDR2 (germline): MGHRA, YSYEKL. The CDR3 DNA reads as TGCGCCAGCAGCCCACAGGGATCTATGAACACTGAAGCTTTCTTT. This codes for CASSPQGSMNTEAFF.

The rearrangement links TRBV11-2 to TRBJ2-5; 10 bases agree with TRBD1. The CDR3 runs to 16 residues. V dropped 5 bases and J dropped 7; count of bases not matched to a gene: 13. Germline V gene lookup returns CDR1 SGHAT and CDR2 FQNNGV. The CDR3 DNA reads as TGTGCCAGCAGCCAGGGGGGGACAGGGGCCAAGGGGACCCAGTACTTC. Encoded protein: CASSQGGTGAKGTQYF.

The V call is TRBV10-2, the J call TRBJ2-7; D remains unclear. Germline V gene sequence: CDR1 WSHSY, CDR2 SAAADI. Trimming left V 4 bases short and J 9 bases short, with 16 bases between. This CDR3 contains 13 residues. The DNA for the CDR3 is TGCGCCAGCAGTGTGAACTCTGCTACGGTGCAGTACGTC. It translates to CASSVNSATVQYV.

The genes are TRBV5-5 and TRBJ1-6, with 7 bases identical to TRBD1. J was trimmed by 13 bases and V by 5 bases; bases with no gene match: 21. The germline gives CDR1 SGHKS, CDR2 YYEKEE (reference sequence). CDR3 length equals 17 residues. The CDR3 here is CASSYLTGRGSIFPLHF. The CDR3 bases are TGTGCCAGCAGTTACCTGACAGGGCGAGGATCCATATTTCCCCTCCACTTT.

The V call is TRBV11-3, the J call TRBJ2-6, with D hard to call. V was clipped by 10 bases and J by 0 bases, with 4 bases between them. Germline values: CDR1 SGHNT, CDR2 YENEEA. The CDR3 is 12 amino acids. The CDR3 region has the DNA TGTGCCATCCTCTCTGGGGCCAACGTCCTGACTTTC. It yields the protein CAILSGANVLTF.

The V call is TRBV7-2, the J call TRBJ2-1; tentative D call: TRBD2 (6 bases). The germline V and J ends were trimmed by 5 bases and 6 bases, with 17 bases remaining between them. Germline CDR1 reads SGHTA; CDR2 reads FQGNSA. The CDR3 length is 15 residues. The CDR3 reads CASSLVGGWGNEQFF. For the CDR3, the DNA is TGTGCCAGCAGCCTCGTGGGGGGATGGGGCAATGAGCAGTTCTTC.

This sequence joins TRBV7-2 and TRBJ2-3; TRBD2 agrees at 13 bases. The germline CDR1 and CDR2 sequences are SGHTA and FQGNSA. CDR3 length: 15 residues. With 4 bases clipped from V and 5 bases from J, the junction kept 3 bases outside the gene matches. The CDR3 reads CASSSGLAGLDTQYF. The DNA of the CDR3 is TGTGCCAGCAGCTCGGGACTAGCGGGGCTAGATACGCAGTATTTT.

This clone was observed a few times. The CDR3 protein is CASLPGHGNTIYF. CDR3 DNA: TGTGCCAGTCTACCAGGGCACGGGAACACCATATATTTT. The genes are TRBV19 and TRBJ1-3; a possible D gene is TRBD1 (5 bases). V was trimmed by 8 bases and J by 7 bases, leaving 15 bases between them. The V gene's germline CDR1 is LNHDA and CDR2 SQIVND (reference sequence). The CDR3 contains 13 residues.

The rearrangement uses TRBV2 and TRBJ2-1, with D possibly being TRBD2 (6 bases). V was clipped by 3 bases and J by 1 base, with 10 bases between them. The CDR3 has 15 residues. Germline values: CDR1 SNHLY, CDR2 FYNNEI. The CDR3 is CASSESEGSYNEQFF. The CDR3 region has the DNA TGTGCCAGCAGTGAGTCGGAGGGATCCTACAATGAGCAGTTCTTC.

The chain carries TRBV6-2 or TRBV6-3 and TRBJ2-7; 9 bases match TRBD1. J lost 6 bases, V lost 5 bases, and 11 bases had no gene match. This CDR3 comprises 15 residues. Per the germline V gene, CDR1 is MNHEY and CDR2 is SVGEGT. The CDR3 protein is CASSTGGWGIGEQYF. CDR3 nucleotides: TGTGCCAGCAGTACAGGGGGCTGGGGGATTGGCGAGCAGTACTTC.

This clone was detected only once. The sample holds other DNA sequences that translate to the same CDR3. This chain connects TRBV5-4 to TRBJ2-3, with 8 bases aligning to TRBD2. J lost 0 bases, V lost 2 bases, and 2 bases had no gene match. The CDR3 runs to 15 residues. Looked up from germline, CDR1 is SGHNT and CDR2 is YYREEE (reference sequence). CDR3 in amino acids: CASSLVAGSTDTQYF. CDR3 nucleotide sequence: TGTGCCAGCAGCTTAGTAGCGGGGAGCACAGATACGCAGTATTTT.

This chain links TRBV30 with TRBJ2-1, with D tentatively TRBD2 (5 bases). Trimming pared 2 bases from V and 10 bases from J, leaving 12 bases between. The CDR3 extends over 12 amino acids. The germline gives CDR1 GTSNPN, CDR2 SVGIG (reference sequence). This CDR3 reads CAWSLGKYEQFF. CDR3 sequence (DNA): TGTGCCTGGAGTCTCGGGAAATACGAGCAGTTCTTC.

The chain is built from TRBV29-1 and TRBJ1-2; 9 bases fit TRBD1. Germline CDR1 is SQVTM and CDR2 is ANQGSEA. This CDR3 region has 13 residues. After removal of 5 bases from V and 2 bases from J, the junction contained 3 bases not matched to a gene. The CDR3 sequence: CSVSGTGNYGYTF. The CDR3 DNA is TGCAGCGTTTCTGGGACAGGGAACTATGGCTACACCTTC.

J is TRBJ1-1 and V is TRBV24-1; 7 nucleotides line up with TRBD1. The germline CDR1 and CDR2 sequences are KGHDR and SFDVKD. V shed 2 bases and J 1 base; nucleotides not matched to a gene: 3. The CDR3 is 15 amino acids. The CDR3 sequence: CATSDSGTENTEAFF. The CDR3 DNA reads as TGTGCCACCAGTGATTCGGGGACAGAGAACACTGAAGCTTTCTTT.